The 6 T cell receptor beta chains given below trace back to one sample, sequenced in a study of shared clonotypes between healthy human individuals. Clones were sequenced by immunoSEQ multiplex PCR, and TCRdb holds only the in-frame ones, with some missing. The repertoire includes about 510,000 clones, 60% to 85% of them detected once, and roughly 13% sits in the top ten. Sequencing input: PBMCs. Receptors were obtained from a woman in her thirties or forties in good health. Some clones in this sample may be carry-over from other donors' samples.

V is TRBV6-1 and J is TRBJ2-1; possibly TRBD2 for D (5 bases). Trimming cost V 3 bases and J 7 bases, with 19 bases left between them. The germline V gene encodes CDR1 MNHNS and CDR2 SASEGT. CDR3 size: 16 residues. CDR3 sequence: CASSDEASRSGNEQFF. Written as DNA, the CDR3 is TGTGCCAGCAGTGATGAGGCTAGCAGGAGTGGGAATGAGCAGTTCTTC.

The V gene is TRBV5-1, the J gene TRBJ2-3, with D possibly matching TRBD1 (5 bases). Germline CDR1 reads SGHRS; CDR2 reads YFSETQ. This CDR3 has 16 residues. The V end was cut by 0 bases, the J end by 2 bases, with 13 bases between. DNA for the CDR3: TGCGCCAGCAGCTTGGCCATGGGGCAGAACACAGATACGCAGTATTTT. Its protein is CASSLAMGQNTDTQYF.

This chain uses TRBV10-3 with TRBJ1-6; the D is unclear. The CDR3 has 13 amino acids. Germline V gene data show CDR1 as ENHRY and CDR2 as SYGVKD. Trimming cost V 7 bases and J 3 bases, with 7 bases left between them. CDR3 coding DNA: TGTGCCATCAAGGTCGACTATAATTCACCCCTCCACTTT. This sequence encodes CAIKVDYNSPLHF.

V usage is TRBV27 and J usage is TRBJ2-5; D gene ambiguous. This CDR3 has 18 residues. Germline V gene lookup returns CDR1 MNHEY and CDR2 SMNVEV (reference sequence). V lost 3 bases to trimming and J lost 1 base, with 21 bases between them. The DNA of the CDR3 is TGTGCCAGCAGTTTTCCCGGGTGGGAAAGCATCAGCCAAGAGACCCAGTACTTC. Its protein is CASSFPGWESISQETQYF.

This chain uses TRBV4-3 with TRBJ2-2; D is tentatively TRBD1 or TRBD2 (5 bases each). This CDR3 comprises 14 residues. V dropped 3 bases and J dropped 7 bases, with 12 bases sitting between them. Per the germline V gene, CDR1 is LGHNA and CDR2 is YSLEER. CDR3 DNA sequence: TGCGCCAGCAGCCAGTCTCCGGGGCACGGGGAGCTGTTTTTT. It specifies CASSQSPGHGELFF.

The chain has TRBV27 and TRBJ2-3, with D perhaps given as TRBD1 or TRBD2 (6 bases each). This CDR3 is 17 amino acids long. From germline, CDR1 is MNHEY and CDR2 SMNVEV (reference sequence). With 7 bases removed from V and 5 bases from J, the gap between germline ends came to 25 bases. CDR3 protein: CASNFGGGSRGGDTQYF. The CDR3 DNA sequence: TGTGCCAGCAATTTTGGAGGGGGAAGTCGAGGTGGAGATACGCAGTATTTT.